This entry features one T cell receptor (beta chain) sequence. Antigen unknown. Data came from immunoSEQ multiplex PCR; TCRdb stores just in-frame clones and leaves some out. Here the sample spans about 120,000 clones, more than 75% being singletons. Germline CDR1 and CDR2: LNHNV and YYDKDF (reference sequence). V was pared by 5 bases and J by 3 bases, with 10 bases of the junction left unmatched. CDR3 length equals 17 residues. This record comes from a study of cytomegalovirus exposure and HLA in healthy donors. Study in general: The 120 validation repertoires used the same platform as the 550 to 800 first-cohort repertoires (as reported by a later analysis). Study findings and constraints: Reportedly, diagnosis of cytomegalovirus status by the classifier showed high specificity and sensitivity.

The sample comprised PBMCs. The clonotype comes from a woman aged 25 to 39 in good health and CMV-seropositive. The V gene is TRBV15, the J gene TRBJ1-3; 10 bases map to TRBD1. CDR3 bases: TGTGCCACCAGCGCAAGAGGGACAGGGGTGCTTGGAAACACCATATATTTT. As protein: CATSARGTGVLGNTIYF.